One sample yielded the 32 T cell receptor beta chains listed below, sequenced in a study of T cell repertoires in cytomegalovirus infection. TCRdb itself ran the reads through MiXCR, one entry per CDR3 protein. The data contain around 190,000 distinct CDR3 sequences, about an eighth of them singletons. The sequenced material came from PBMCs. These receptors were obtained from a human donor in good health (CMV status not recorded). Some clones in this sample may be carry-over from other donors' samples.

The V call is TRBV6-5, the J call TRBJ1-3; D gene unclear. V was pared by 2 bases and J by 0 bases, with 11 bases between. CDR3 length: 16 residues. Per germline, CDR1 MNHEY and CDR2 SVGAGI. In DNA, the CDR3 is TGTGCCAGCAGTTACGTCTCACGGGGCTCTGGAAACACCATATATTTT. Its protein product is CASSYVSRGSGNTIYF.

The rearrangement joins TRBV7-2 to TRBJ2-1, with a possible D match to TRBD2 (6 bases). The CDR3 has 14 residues. From germline, CDR1 is SGHTA and CDR2 FQGNSA. The V and J ends lost 3 bases and 7 bases respectively, with 13 bases between them. The CDR3 DNA follows: TGTGCCAGCAGCTTCCAGCGGGCTAGGAATGAGCAGTTCTTC. The encoded protein is CASSFQRARNEQFF.

This clonotype was seen many times. The chain employs TRBV28 and TRBJ1-1; TRBD1 matches at 8 bases. V lost 3 bases, J lost 6 bases, and 9 bases stayed unmatched. CDR3 length: 15 residues. Germline CDR1 is MDHEN and CDR2 is SYDVKM. In DNA form, the CDR3 reads TGTGCCAGCAGTTTCTCGGACAGGGAGGTCGCTGAAGCTTTCTTT. Translating gives CASSFSDREVAEAFF.

This clonotype was found many times. The chain couples TRBV7-8 to TRBJ1-1; TRBD1 is a possible D gene (5 bases). There are 15 residues in the CDR3. V was trimmed by 1 base and J by 1 base, leaving 10 bases between them. CDR1 is SGHVS and CDR2 is FQNEAQ in the germline V gene. The CDR3 loop reads CASSLEGRRNTEAFF. CDR3 bases: TGTGCCAGCAGCTTAGAGGGACGGAGGAACACTGAAGCTTTCTTT. Complete variable domain (other parts from reference TRBV7-8 and TRBJ1-1): GAGVSQSPRYKVAKRGQDVALRCDPISGHVSLFWYQQALGQGPEFLTYFQNEAQLDKSGLPSDRFFAERPEGSVSTLKIQRTQQEDSAVYLCASSLEGRRNTEAFFGQGTRLTVV.

The chain carries TRBV7-3 and TRBJ2-1; D might be TRBD1 (5 bases). The CDR3 sequence is 15 residues long. The V gene lost 5 bases and the J gene lost 2 bases, with 13 bases spanning the gap. Per the germline V gene, CDR1 is SGHTA and CDR2 is FQGTGA. This CDR3 reads CASSPTGPPYNEQFF. Here the CDR3 DNA reads TGTGCCAGCAGCCCCACAGGACCCCCCTACAATGAGCAGTTCTTC.

The rearrangement joins TRBV7-6 to TRBJ1-2; D call uncertain. V was cut by 3 bases and J by 8 bases, with 13 bases left in between. The CDR3 has 13 residues. In germline, CDR1 is SGHVS, CDR2 FNYEAQ. This CDR3 reads CASSFPGGAGYTF. The CDR3 bases are TGTGCCAGCAGCTTCCCGGGCGGCGCCGGCTACACCTTC. The whole variable domain, filled in from reference TRBV7-6 and TRBJ1-2, reads GAGVSQSPRYKVTKRGQDVALRCDPISGHVSLYWYRQALGQGPEFLTYFNYEAQQDKSGLPNDRFSAERPEGSISTLTIQRTEQRDSAMYRCASSFPGGAGYTFGSGTRLTVV.

The J gene is TRBJ1-2, the V gene TRBV12-3 or TRBV12-4; D perhaps matches TRBD1 (6 bases). The CDR3 spans 15 residues. The V and J ends lost 3 bases and 5 bases respectively, with 16 bases between them. The CDR3 DNA reads as TGTGCCAGCAGTTTGTCGGCCAGGGGAGGGTATGGCTACACCTTC. This codes for CASSLSARGGYGYTF.

This clonotype has more than one count but fewer than ten. The genes are TRBV24-1 and TRBJ2-2; 8 bases fit TRBD2. The J segment lost 2 bases and the V segment lost 5 bases, leaving 9 bases of the junction unmatched. Germline lookup yields CDR1 KGHDR and CDR2 SFDVKD. The CDR3 loop spans 17 amino acids. The DNA of the CDR3 is TGTGCCACCAGTGCCGCACGCGGGACTAGTAACACCGGGGAGCTGTTTTTT. Translating it yields CATSAARGTSNTGELFF.

This chain links TRBV29-1 with TRBJ1-4; D gene ambiguous. The V and J ends lost 4 bases and 3 bases respectively, with 15 bases between them. CDR1 is SQVTM, CDR2 ANQGSEA, per germline. The CDR3 has 15 residues. DNA of the CDR3: TGCAGCGTTGCGACCGCGAGCTCAGCTAATGAAAAACTGTTTTTT. This encodes CSVATASSANEKLFF.

Comments on this clonotype: Relative to the germline gene, one junction end is altered; a read error may explain this. The chain employs TRBV10-3 and TRBJ1-4; tentatively, D is TRBD1 (5 bases). Germline V gene lookup returns CDR1 ENHRY and CDR2 SYGVKD. The CDR3 is 13 residues long. CDR3: CTISEGTEEKLFF. The CDR3 nucleotides read TGTACCATCAGTGAAGGGACGGAGGAAAAACTGTTTTTT.

This clonotype came up many times. The chain recombines TRBV7-6 with TRBJ2-3, with TRBD1 matching 7 bases. V was clipped by 4 bases and J by 0 bases; unmatched bases: 7. Germline V gene lookup returns CDR1 SGHVS and CDR2 FNYEAQ. The CDR3 runs 16 residues. CDR3 bases: TGTGCCAGCAGCTCCGGACAGGCCTCTAGCACAGATACGCAGTATTTT. Translation: CASSSGQASSTDTQYF. The complete variable domain, with remaining parts taken from reference TRBV7-6 and TRBJ2-3, reads GAGVSQSPRYKVTKRGQDVALRCDPISGHVSLYWYRQALGQGPEFLTYFNYEAQQDKSGLPNDRFSAERPEGSISTLTIQRTEQRDSAMYRCASSSGQASSTDTQYFGPGTRLTVL.

The chain is built from TRBV3-1 and TRBJ2-3; a possible D gene is TRBD2 (5 bases). Germline V CDR1 and CDR2: LGHDT, YNNKEL (reference sequence). The CDR3 is made up of 13 amino acids. The V end lost 3 bases, the J end lost 1 base, and 5 bases lay between the germline ends. The CDR3 bases are TGTGCCAGCAGCCACGGGGGCACAGATACGCAGTATTTT. It codes for CASSHGGTDTQYF.

This clonotype has at least ten counts. The chain is built from TRBV19 and TRBJ1-4, with a tentative D call TRBD1 (5 bases). From germline, CDR1 is LNHDA and CDR2 SQIVND (reference sequence). The CDR3 has 14 amino acids. V was shortened by 8 bases and J by 3 bases, with 13 bases between the two germline ends. The CDR3 DNA reads TGTGCCAGTGCCAGCGTGGGACCTAATGAAAAACTGTTTTTT. Translating gives CASASVGPNEKLFF.

This clonotype was detected only a few times. V gene TRBV10-3 combines with J gene TRBJ2-7, with 13 bases lining up with TRBD2. This CDR3 contains 19 residues. V was clipped by 4 bases and J by 3 bases; unmatched bases: 15. Germline CDR1 is ENHRY and CDR2 is SYGVKD. CDR3 nucleotides: TGTGCCATCAGTGCAAACAATCGGACTAGCGGGAGCGCCAGCTACGAGCAGTACTTC. Residues: CAISANNRTSGSASYEQYF.

The V call is TRBV18, the J call TRBJ2-3; 10 nucleotides align to TRBD1. The CDR3 spans 15 residues. V lost 3 bases to trimming and J lost 3 bases; unmatched junction nucleotides: 3. The V gene's germline CDR1 is KGHSH and CDR2 LQKENI. The chain's CDR3 is CASSPGQGKTDTQYF. The CDR3 nucleotides are TGTGCCAGCTCACCGGGACAGGGGAAAACAGATACGCAGTATTTT. Full variable domain (remainder filled in from reference TRBV18 and TRBJ2-3): NAGVMQNPRHLVRRRGQEARLRCSPMKGHSHVYWYRQLPEEGLKFMVYLQKENIIDESGMPKERFSAEFPKEGPSILRIQQVVRGDSAAYFCASSPGQGKTDTQYFGPGTRLTVL.

This clonotype was picked up many times. This chain uses TRBV30 with TRBJ2-6, with no clear D. CDR1 and CDR2 from the germline V gene are GTSNPN and SVGIG (reference sequence). The CDR3 sequence is 14 residues long. Trimming shortened V by 8 bases and J by 4 bases, and 15 bases separated the two germline ends. The CDR3 protein is CAQPKPEGANVLTF. The CDR3 DNA sequence: TGTGCCCAACCTAAACCGGAAGGGGCCAACGTCCTGACTTTC.

About this clonotype: A much bigger clone sits one base away, suggesting this may be a read error. Because the CDR3 is missing its conserved closing phenylalanine or tryptophan, this is likely a read error. The chain employs TRBV7-2 and TRBJ2-7; the D is unclear. The V end lost 6 bases, the J end lost 7 bases, and 16 bases lay between the germline ends. The CDR3 totals 13 residues. Germline values: CDR1 SGHTA, CDR2 FQGNSA. CDR3 loop: CASSPRPLDEQYS. CDR3 nucleotides: TGTGCCAGCAGTCCACGACCGCTTGATGAGCAGTACTCC.

This clonotype was seen a few times. The gene calls are TRBV15 and TRBJ2-1; D is perhaps TRBD1 (6 bases). Trimming removed 4 bases at V and 3 bases at J, with 10 bases between. Germline CDR1 reads LNHNV; CDR2 reads YYDKDF (reference sequence). This CDR3 has 14 residues. CDR3 amino acids: CATSTWTVYNEQFF. The CDR3 DNA follows: TGTGCCACCAGCACCTGGACAGTCTACAATGAGCAGTTCTTC.

This sequence joins TRBV7-2 and TRBJ1-1; D remains ambiguous. The CDR3 runs to 14 residues. The germline gives CDR1 SGHTA, CDR2 FQGNSA. Deletions cut 4 bases from V and 4 bases from J, with 13 bases between. The CDR3 nucleotides read TGTGCCAGCAGCTCCTATCGTTTGGGCACTGAAGCTTTCTTT. This gives the protein CASSSYRLGTEAFF.

This clonotype was detected only a few times. Compared with germline, one end of the junction differs, possibly owing to a read error. The chain uses TRBV6-1 and TRBJ2-1; D is possibly TRBD1 or TRBD2 (5 bases each). There are 13 residues in the CDR3. Germline V gives CDR1 MNHNS, CDR2 SASEGT. The CDR3 sequence: CASSQTRDQSPFF. The DNA for the CDR3 is TGTGCCAGCAGTCAAACTCGGGACCAATCCCCCTTTTTC.

The CDR3 is CSARVSGNPRYEQYF. CDR3 DNA sequence: TGCAGTGCTAGAGTTAGCGGGAATCCTAGGTACGAGCAGTACTTC. The chain recombines TRBV20-1 with TRBJ2-7; 8 bases align to TRBD2. There are 15 residues in the CDR3. The germline V gene has CDR1 DFQATT and CDR2 SNEGSKA (reference sequence). J was trimmed by 4 bases and V by 1 base; bases with no gene match: 9.

This chain connects TRBV28 to TRBJ2-7, with TRBD1 as a possible D gene (5 bases). CDR1 is MDHEN and CDR2 is SYDVKM in the germline V gene. The CDR3 totals 14 residues. V gave up 2 bases and J gave up 3 bases, with 11 bases separating them. CDR3 bases: TGTGCCAGCAGTTTAGTTAGACAGATCTACGAGCAGTACTTC. Protein: CASSLVRQIYEQYF.

On this clonotype: A much bigger clone sits one base away, suggesting this may be a read error. The chain employs TRBV7-6 and TRBJ1-5; D gene ambiguous. The CDR3 spans 13 residues. In germline, CDR1 is SGHVS, CDR2 FNYEAQ. CDR3 in amino acids: CASSLDQKATQHF. CDR3 DNA: TGTGCTAGCAGCTTAGATCAGAAGGCGACCCAGCATTTT. Variable domain in full (rest from reference TRBV7-6 and TRBJ1-5): GAGVSQSPRYKVTKRGQDVALRCDPISGHVSLYWYRQALGQGPEFLTYFNYEAQQDKSGLPNDRFSAERPEGSISTLTIQRTEQRDSAMYRCASSLDQKATQHFGDGTRLSIL.

Ten or more counts support this clonotype. The chain recombines TRBV11-3 with TRBJ1-2; no clear D. The CDR3 is 13 residues long. Between the trimmed V and J ends, which lost 5 bases and 3 bases, there was a span of 10 bases. CDR1 is SGHNT, CDR2 YENEEA, per germline. The chain's CDR3 is CASSHKLYYGYTF. The CDR3 coding sequence is TGTGCCAGCAGCCATAAATTATACTATGGCTACACCTTC.

This clonotype was seen ten or more times. This sequence joins TRBV7-3 and TRBJ2-4; 8 positions agree with TRBD1. The germline gives CDR1 SGHTA, CDR2 FQGTGA. V gave up 5 bases and J gave up 7 bases; unmatched junction bases: 4. This CDR3 has 13 amino acids. CDR3 loop: CASSARTGNIQYF. Here the CDR3 DNA reads TGTGCCAGCAGCGCCCGGACAGGGAACATTCAGTACTTC.

This clonotype appeared many times. V and J are TRBV12-3 or TRBV12-4 and TRBJ2-7, with no clear D. V was trimmed by 5 bases and J by 1 base, leaving 9 bases between them. The CDR3 loop spans 13 amino acids. The CDR3 protein is CASSPEPSYEQYF. The CDR3 DNA reads TGTGCCAGCAGTCCGGAGCCTTCCTACGAGCAGTACTTC.

The table lists this clonotype with many counts. This rearrangement joins TRBV19 to TRBJ1-2, with unresolved D. The germline V and J ends were trimmed by 5 bases and 3 bases, with 19 bases remaining between them. Germline CDR1 reads LNHDA; CDR2 reads SQIVND (reference sequence). CDR3 length: 16 amino acids. The CDR3 region is CASSSLRSGKDYGYTF. The CDR3 DNA reads TGTGCCAGTAGTTCTCTCAGAAGTGGGAAAGACTATGGCTACACCTTC.

This clonotype came up once. This rearrangement joins TRBV12-3 or TRBV12-4 to TRBJ1-5; possible D gene TRBD1, 5 bases. The V end lost 4 bases, the J end lost 3 bases, and 16 bases lay between the germline ends. The CDR3 totals 16 residues. The DNA of the CDR3 is TGTGCCAGCAGTTGGGGCCCACAGTCCGTCAATCAGCCCCAGCATTTT. It specifies CASSWGPQSVNQPQHF.

This rearrangement joins TRBV20-1 to TRBJ2-5, with a possible D match to TRBD2 (5 bases). CDR3 length: 13 residues. Germline CDR1 is DFQATT and CDR2 is SNEGSKA (reference sequence). Trimming pared 6 bases from V and 5 bases from J, leaving 16 bases between. CDR3 protein: CSAHLSGSETQYF. The CDR3 region has the DNA TGCAGTGCGCACCTTTCGGGGTCGGAGACCCAGTACTTC.

Notes on this clonotype: A much larger clone sits a single nucleotide away, making a read error possible. The chain combines TRBV7-2 with TRBJ2-5; no definite D call. This CDR3 is 13 amino acids long. The germline V gene encodes CDR1 SGHTA and CDR2 FQGNSA. CDR3 DNA: TGTGCCAGCAGCTTAGCCCAGAAAGAGGCCCAGTACTTC. It encodes CASSLAQKEAQYF.

The sample holds many counts of this clonotype. The rearrangement joins TRBV4-2 to TRBJ2-7, with 7 nucleotides matching TRBD2. Per the germline V gene, CDR1 is LGHNA and CDR2 is YNFKEQ. Losses at the gene ends were 0 bases for V and 2 bases for J; bases not matched to a gene: 7. The CDR3 spans 16 residues. The CDR3 here is CASSQDASLAAYEQYF. For the CDR3, the DNA is TGTGCCAGCAGCCAAGATGCTAGTCTAGCGGCCTACGAGCAGTACTTC.

As DNA, the CDR3 is TGTGCCAGCAGTGGAGGACAGCCCAATGAGCAGTTCTTC. This translates into CASSGGQPNEQFF. The chain links TRBV2 to TRBJ2-1; D might be TRBD1 (6 bases). Germline V gene sequence: CDR1 SNHLY, CDR2 FYNNEI. With 4 bases removed from V and 6 bases from J, the gap between germline ends came to 10 bases. This CDR3 has 13 amino acids.